Below, one T cell receptor (beta chain) is given with its context. Its recognized antigen is unknown. Base-call qualities are not available, and no considerably larger clone is one nucleotide away. This entry comes from a study of post-analysis software for immune sequencing data (dated by TCRdb to about 2015). Study-wide context: Relapsing-remitting, secondary progressive and progressive-relapsing multiple sclerosis were recorded as disease courses, and subtype annotation was lacking for some patients. Patient repertoires were compared against about twelve previously published healthy control repertoires from donors aged roughly 6 to 25 years. A subset of samples was prepared in parallel using single-end sample barcoding, then pooled and co-amplified after Illumina adapter ligation.

The investigation overall reported the following: The multiple sclerosis patient group was slightly younger than the control group. Direct clustering with F measure revealed strong co-clustering of samples prepared in the same batch, which led to a batch-effect correction. Significantly lower normalized Chao1 diversity was found in multiple sclerosis patients than in controls, suggesting substantial peripheral T-cell clonal expansion. Patients showed significantly higher frequencies than controls for about 5 TRBV segments, among them TRBV5-6, TRBV5-1 and TRBV20-1.

CDR1 and CDR2 are read off the germline V gene (reference sequence) as LGHDT and YNNKEL. V is pruned by 4 bases and J by 9 bases, leaving 4 bases of the junction without a gene match. The CDR3, cysteine through phenylalanine, is 13 amino acids long. This entry keeps only the CDR3 DNA: 39 bases, framed from base 1. To prepare the library, PCR was applied. The data were produced on an Illumina HiSeq 2500. To reduce PCR and sequencing biases, unique molecular identifiers were incorporated into the TCR beta cDNA libraries. About 0.5 million cDNA molecules were obtained for every 1 to 10 million input T cells, so each molecule roughly corresponded to one T cell. The patient libraries were prepared and sequenced with the same protocol used for the earlier healthy control dataset. Samples belonging to the same batch were prepared together, multiplexed and sequenced on a shared HiSeq lane. The study's own analysis went as follows. MIGEC was used to process the raw barcoded reads, and molecular identifier groups with only a single read were discarded before consensus assembly and CDR3 extraction. Clonotype tables were post-analysed with VDJtools, normalizing diversity by down-sampling all datasets to the smallest sample size. In repertoire overlap clustering, CDR3 amino acid sequences, but not nucleotide sequences, were matched to correct batch-related cross-sample contamination. TCRdb reworked the public reads: Q25 trimming with fastp, MiXCR clone assembly, productive beta chains retained. Rows are unified per CDR3 protein, each entry keeping the most common DNA and genes. The V and J calls were not made by the authors but by TCRdb's processing. The table for this sample lists roughly 870,000 distinct CDR3 sequences; under 70% of them were counted only once. Of the sample, about 4.8% falls within the top ten clones.

To demonstrate the VDJtools post-analysis software, TCR beta repertoires were profiled from the peripheral blood of over ten young patients with multiple sclerosis. The patients with multiple sclerosis were children and adolescents between 6 and 15 years of age. The source is a girl between 5 and 17 years old with multiple sclerosis. Material for sequencing was blood. The V and J segments used are TRBV3-1 and TRBJ1-2; 11 middle bases align to TRBD1. The CDR3 loop reads CASSLDRGHRYTF. The DNA sequence is given as TGTGCCAGCAGCCTGGACAGGGGGCATCGCTACACCTTC.